The 25 T cell receptor beta chains presented below share a single source sample, sequenced in a study of cytomegalovirus exposure and HLA in healthy donors. The PCR ran on 60 Vbeta and 13 Jbeta primers. Assay: immunoSEQ multiplex PCR; the TCRdb copy retains only in-frame clones and omits some. Of 150,000 to 200,000 clones in the sample, roughly 75% were seen once. The sequencing input was PBMCs. Receptor source: a male donor in good health and CMV-seronegative.

This sequence joins TRBV6-6 and TRBJ1-1, with D unresolved. In germline, CDR1 is MNHNY, CDR2 SVGAGI (reference sequence). Trimming took off 6 bases at V and 3 bases at J, with 14 bases between the two ends. This CDR3 comprises 14 residues. The CDR3 is CASRLELPDTEAFF. The CDR3 nucleotides read TGTGCCAGCAGATTAGAGCTCCCTGACACTGAAGCTTTCTTT.

This clone was detected only once. The V call is TRBV5-5, the J call TRBJ1-2; D ambiguous. Germline V CDR1 and CDR2: SGHKS, YYEKEE (reference sequence). The CDR3 has 13 residues. V was clipped by 0 bases and J by 8 bases, with 11 bases between them. The DNA of the CDR3 is TGTGCCAGCAGCTTGGATGGAGAGGGAGGCTACACCTTC. Its translation is CASSLDGEGGYTF.

The rearrangement joins TRBV5-3 to TRBJ2-5; 14 nucleotides agree with TRBD2. TRBV5-3 is given ORF status, its function remaining uncertain. This CDR3 has 16 residues. V was pared by 3 bases and J by 2 bases, with 3 bases of the junction left unmatched. The chain's CDR3 is CARSWTSGRKQETQYF. The CDR3 DNA reads as TGTGCCAGAAGCTGGACTAGCGGGAGGAAGCAAGAGACCCAGTACTTC.

The chain joins TRBV28 to TRBJ1-5, with a weak D call TRBD1 (6 bases). This CDR3 has 15 amino acids. V dropped 8 bases and J dropped 1 base, with 15 bases sitting between them. The germline V gene encodes CDR1 MDHEN and CDR2 SYDVKM. As DNA, the CDR3 is TGTGCCAGCCCTCCCCCAGGGGTGAGCAATCAGCCCCAGCATTTT. The encoded protein is CASPPPGVSNQPQHF.

The CDR3 here is CASSFTSGGPRYF. The CDR3 DNA sequence: TGTGCCAGCAGCTTCACCTCAGGGGGCCCAAGGTACTTC. The V and J genes are TRBV7-2 and TRBJ2-5; the match to TRBD1 covers 8 bases. CDR1 is SGHTA, CDR2 FQGNSA, per germline. V was clipped by 3 bases and J by 13 bases; unmatched bases: 10. The CDR3 sequence is 13 residues long.

V usage is TRBV2 and J usage is TRBJ1-6; 11 nucleotides match TRBD1. Germline values: CDR1 SNHLY, CDR2 FYNNEI. V shed 3 bases, J shed 10 bases, and the junction held 5 bases outside the gene matches. The CDR3 extends over 15 amino acids. CDR3 region: CASSDAGTGGSPLHF. Here the CDR3 DNA reads TGTGCCAGCAGTGACGCCGGGACAGGGGGATCACCCCTCCACTTT.

The V gene is TRBV9, the J gene TRBJ2-2; 8 bases are a match to TRBD2. Germline V gene sequence: CDR1 SGDLS, CDR2 YYNGEE. The V gene end was trimmed by 3 bases and the J gene end by 4 bases; junction bases not matched to a gene: 5. The CDR3 covers 15 residues. CDR3 amino acids: CASSAGGAVTGELFF. Here the CDR3 DNA reads TGTGCCAGCAGCGCCGGGGGGGCGGTCACCGGGGAGCTGTTTTTT. Filled out from reference TRBV9 and TRBJ2-2, the complete variable domain reads DSGVTQTPKHLITATGQRVTLRCSPRSGDLSVYWYQQSLDQGLQFLIQYYNGEERAKGNILERFSAQQFPDLHSELNLSSLELGDSALYFCASSAGGAVTGELFFGEGSRLTVL.

This clone turned up a few times. The rearrangement uses TRBV28 and TRBJ2-5, with 7 bases aligning to TRBD2. Looked up from germline, CDR1 is MDHEN and CDR2 is SYDVKM. The V gene end was trimmed by 4 bases and the J gene end by 1 base; junction bases not matched to a gene: 3. CDR3 size: 14 residues. Here the CDR3 reads CASSSRLAQETQYF. The CDR3 nucleotides are TGTGCCAGCAGTTCCAGACTAGCCCAAGAGACCCAGTACTTC.

V usage is TRBV30 and J usage is TRBJ2-1; a weak D match, TRBD2 (5 bases). CDR1 is GTSNPN and CDR2 is SVGIG in the germline V gene (reference sequence). CDR3 length: 13 amino acids. V was trimmed by 2 bases and J by 10 bases, leaving 15 bases between them. CDR3 residues: CAWSRSSGTEQFF. CDR3 nucleotide sequence: TGTGCCTGGAGTCGGTCAAGCGGCACGGAGCAGTTCTTC.

V and J are TRBV5-6 and TRBJ2-1; TRBD1 agrees at 9 bases. V was pared by 0 bases and J by 6 bases, with 7 bases of the junction left unmatched. The CDR3 runs to 16 residues. Germline lookup yields CDR1 SGHDT and CDR2 YYEEEE. CDR3 residues: CASSLAWGQGPNEQFF. Written as DNA, the CDR3 is TGTGCCAGCAGCTTGGCCTGGGGACAGGGCCCCAATGAGCAGTTCTTC.

The chain joins TRBV21-1 to TRBJ1-5. TRBV21-1 is recorded as a pseudogene. CDR3 length: 14 residues. The CDR3 coding sequence is TGTGCCAGCAGAAGTACTAGGGGCAATCAGCCCCAGCATTTT. This gives the protein CASRSTRGNQPQHF.

This clone was counted ten times or more. The chain carries TRBV7-9 and TRBJ1-1; D call uncertain. The germline gives CDR1 SEHNR, CDR2 FQNEAQ (reference sequence). Trimming cost V 1 base and J 1 base, with 4 bases left between them. The CDR3 consists of 13 residues. The CDR3 loop is CASSLGANTEAFF. The CDR3 coding sequence is TGTGCCAGCAGCTTAGGGGCGAACACTGAAGCTTTCTTT.

This clone appeared a few times. V usage is TRBV11-3 and J usage is TRBJ2-7; possibly TRBD2 for D (5 bases). Trimming took off 3 bases at V and 2 bases at J, with 11 bases between the two ends. In germline, CDR1 is SGHNT, CDR2 YENEEA. The CDR3 has 14 residues. The CDR3 nucleotides read TGTGCCAGCAGCTTCAAAGCGGATGCCTACGAGCAGTACTTC. This sequence encodes CASSFKADAYEQYF.

This sequence joins TRBV5-1 and TRBJ2-2, with 11 positions matching TRBD2. Germline V gene sequence: CDR1 SGHRS, CDR2 YFSETQ. Trimming took 2 bases from V and 5 from J; bases not matched to a gene: 5. The CDR3 extends over 16 amino acids. CDR3 region: CASSLTSGSFTGELFF. In nucleotides, the CDR3 is TGCGCCAGCAGCTTAACTAGCGGGAGTTTTACCGGGGAGCTGTTTTTT.

This clone was observed once. The J gene is TRBJ2-7, the V gene TRBV4-2, with 9 nucleotides matching TRBD1. The junction had 6 bases not matched to a gene; V was cut back by 3 bases and J by 0 bases. This CDR3 is built from 16 residues. Germline V CDR1 and CDR2: LGHNA, YNFKEQ. The CDR3 protein is CASSHRGQGYSYEQYF. The CDR3 coding sequence is TGTGCCAGCAGCCATCGGGGACAGGGCTACTCCTACGAGCAGTACTTC.

This chain joins TRBV7-2 and TRBJ2-1, with 10 bases that match TRBD2. Losses at the gene ends were 3 bases for V and 10 bases for J; bases not matched to a gene: 12. Germline CDR1 reads SGHTA; CDR2 reads FQGNSA. The CDR3 is made up of 16 amino acids. In DNA, the CDR3 is TGTGCCAGCAGCTTTAGGGGGCTAGCGGGAGTAGAGGAGCAGTTCTTC. Its protein is CASSFRGLAGVEEQFF.

This clone has a single count. The V call is TRBV6-5, the J call TRBJ1-1; D perhaps matches TRBD1 (5 bases). The germline V and J ends were trimmed by 6 bases and 0 bases, with 14 bases remaining between them. This CDR3 spans 15 amino acids. Germline lookup yields CDR1 MNHEY and CDR2 SVGAGI. CDR3 sequence: CASSPVGHLNTEAFF. CDR3 bases: TGTGCCAGCAGCCCAGTGGGGCACCTGAACACTGAAGCTTTCTTT.

The gene calls are TRBV2 and TRBJ2-1; 9 positions agree with TRBD1. Trimming cost V 8 bases and J 5 bases; bases outside gene matches: 7. The CDR3 is 14 amino acids. Germline V gene data show CDR1 as SNHLY and CDR2 as FYNNEI. The CDR3 bases are TGTGCCAGCCCGGGGGACAGGGCTAACAATGAGCAGTTCTTC. Its protein is CASPGDRANNEQFF.

This chain uses TRBV6-6 with TRBJ2-2; the D gene is possibly TRBD2 (6 bases). From germline, CDR1 is MNHNY and CDR2 SVGAGI (reference sequence). V shed 2 bases and J shed 7 bases, with 8 bases lying between them. This CDR3 is 13 amino acids long. The DNA for the CDR3 is TGTGCCAGCAGTTACGGGGGAGGCGGGGAGCTGTTTTTT. Residues: CASSYGGGGELFF.

This chain joins TRBV6-5 and TRBJ1-2; 9 nucleotides line up with TRBD1. Germline V gives CDR1 MNHEY, CDR2 SVGAGI. There are 13 residues in the CDR3. The J segment lost 6 bases and the V segment lost 11 bases, leaving 10 bases of the junction unmatched. CDR3 DNA: TGTGCCGCTTCGAACAGGGGGCGGAATGGCTACACCTTC. This encodes CAASNRGRNGYTF.

V usage is TRBV27 and J usage is TRBJ1-4, with D maybe TRBD1 (5 bases). CDR3 length: 14 residues. The V end was cut by 6 bases, the J end by 4 bases, with 12 bases between. Germline lookup yields CDR1 MNHEY and CDR2 SMNVEV (reference sequence). In nucleotides, the CDR3 is TGTGCCAGCAGCACTTGGGGGGGTAATGAAAAACTGTTTTTT. Translated, it gives CASSTWGGNEKLFF.

V gene TRBV4-2 combines with J gene TRBJ1-2; 8 nucleotides line up with TRBD1. The CDR3 contains 17 residues. Germline V gene sequence: CDR1 LGHNA, CDR2 YNFKEQ. V lost 0 bases to trimming and J lost 3 bases; unmatched junction nucleotides: 9. CDR3 sequence reads: CASSQDLGNRGDYGYTF. The CDR3 DNA follows: TGTGCCAGCAGCCAAGATCTGGGTAACAGGGGGGACTATGGCTACACCTTC.

The chain links TRBV7-2 to TRBJ2-3; 7 positions match TRBD2. Per germline, CDR1 SGHTA and CDR2 FQGNSA. With V trimmed by 2 bases and J by 3 bases, 2 bases remained unmatched. The CDR3 extends over 14 amino acids. This chain's CDR3 is CASSLNGRTDTQYF. CDR3 coding DNA: TGTGCCAGCAGCTTAAACGGGAGGACAGATACGCAGTATTTT.

The rearrangement joins TRBV5-1 to TRBJ1-5; TRBD1 matches at 8 bases. With V trimmed by 4 bases and J by 1 base, 4 bases remained unmatched. CDR3 size: 15 residues. Germline loops: CDR1 SGHRS, CDR2 YFSETQ. CDR3 DNA sequence: TGCGCCAGCAGCGAACAGGGGGGAAGCAATCAGCCCCAGCATTTT. It codes for CASSEQGGSNQPQHF.

This clone was observed a few times. Other DNA variants within this sample encode the same CDR3. The gene calls are TRBV6-5 and TRBJ1-1; D may be TRBD1 (6 bases). V gave up 2 bases and J gave up 4 bases, with 8 bases separating them. Germline CDR1 and CDR2: MNHEY and SVGAGI. The CDR3 covers 13 residues. DNA for the CDR3: TGTGCCAGCAGTTACGGGGGCGGCACTGAAGCTTTCTTT. As protein: CASSYGGGTEAFF.